Reported below is one T cell receptor (beta chain). The data originate from a study of cytomegalovirus exposure and HLA in healthy donors. Sequencing used immunoSEQ multiplex PCR; TCRdb keeps in-frame clones, though not all of them. The sample holds 200,000 or so clones; 75% to 95% are singletons and the top ten take 1% to 1.2%. The sequence came from a young woman in good health and CMV-seronegative. What was sequenced was PBMCs.

The CDR3 nucleotides read TGTGCCAGCAGCCAAGGCGGTATGTACAATGAGCAGTTCTTC. Translation gives CASSQGGMYNEQFF. The chain combines TRBV5-5 with TRBJ2-1; D remains ambiguous. CDR3 length: 14 amino acids. CDR1 is SGHKS and CDR2 is YYEKEE in the germline V gene (reference sequence). V lost 4 bases to trimming and J lost 4 bases, with 12 bases between them. The variable domain in full, with the rest retrieved from reference TRBV5-5 and TRBJ2-1, is DAGVTQSPTHLIKTRGQQVTLRCSPISGHKSVSWYQQVLGQGPQFIFQYYEKEERGRGNFPDRFSARQFPNYSSELNVNALLLGDSALYLCASSQGGMYNEQFFGPGTRLTVL.